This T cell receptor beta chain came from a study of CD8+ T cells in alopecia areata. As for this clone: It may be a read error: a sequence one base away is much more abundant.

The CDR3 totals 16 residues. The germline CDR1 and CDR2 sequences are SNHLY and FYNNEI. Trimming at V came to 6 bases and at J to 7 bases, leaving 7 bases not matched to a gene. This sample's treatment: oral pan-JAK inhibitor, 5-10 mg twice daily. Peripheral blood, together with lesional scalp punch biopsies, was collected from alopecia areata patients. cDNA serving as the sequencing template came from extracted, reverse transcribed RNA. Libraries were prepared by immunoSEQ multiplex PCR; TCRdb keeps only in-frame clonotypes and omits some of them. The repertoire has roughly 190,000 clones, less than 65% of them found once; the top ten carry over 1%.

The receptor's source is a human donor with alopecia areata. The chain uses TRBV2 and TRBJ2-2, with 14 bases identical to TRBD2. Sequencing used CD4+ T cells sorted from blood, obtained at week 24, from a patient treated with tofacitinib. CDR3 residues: CASRPGLAGGGGELFF. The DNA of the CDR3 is TGTGCCAGCAGACCAGGACTAGCGGGGGGAGGCGGGGAGCTGTTTTTT.